The 17 T cell receptor beta chains listed next were all sequenced from one sample in a study of blood T cell repertoires in COVID-19. Repertoires were generated with immunoSEQ multiplex PCR, while TCRdb's copy carries only in-frame clones and drops some. In the table there are 250,000 to 400,000 clones, roughly 88% of which are singletons. Sequenced sample: peripheral blood. The receptors originated from a woman aged 25 to 39 with COVID-19, enrolled during active disease.

The chain uses TRBV30 and TRBJ1-1, with D tentatively TRBD1 (5 bases). Germline V CDR1 and CDR2: GTSNPN, SVGIG (reference sequence). The V and J ends lost 1 base and 0 bases respectively, with 15 bases between them. This CDR3 region has 16 residues. CDR3 coding DNA: TGTGCCTGGAGTGATACTATAGGGGAGGTGAACACTGAAGCTTTCTTT. This gives the protein CAWSDTIGEVNTEAFF.

This chain links TRBV3-1 (or the pseudogene TRBV3-2) with TRBJ1-6, with TRBD1 identical over 7 bases. The germline gives CDR1 LGHDT, CDR2 YNNKEL (reference sequence). This CDR3 spans 15 amino acids. J lost 7 bases, V lost 3 bases, and 6 bases had no gene match. The CDR3 is CASSQTGNSNSPLHF. The CDR3 DNA follows: TGTGCCAGCAGCCAGACAGGGAACTCCAATTCACCCCTCCACTTT.

This CDR3 reads CASKEGENEQYF. In DNA, the CDR3 is TGCGCCAGCAAGGAGGGAGAAAACGAGCAGTACTTC. The chain recombines TRBV5-1 with TRBJ2-7; tentatively, D is TRBD2 (6 bases). Per the germline V gene, CDR1 is SGHRS and CDR2 is YFSETQ. V was trimmed by 6 bases and J by 5 bases, leaving 12 bases between them. The CDR3 runs to 12 residues.

This clone came up once. V usage is TRBV28 and J usage is TRBJ2-1; the match to TRBD2 covers 12 bases. Germline CDR1 and CDR2: MDHEN and SYDVKM. The CDR3 length is 18 residues. V lost 5 bases, J lost 4 bases, and 12 bases stayed unmatched. The CDR3: CASSPTIGLAGGYNEQFF. For the CDR3, the DNA is TGTGCCAGCAGTCCGACAATAGGCCTAGCGGGAGGGTACAATGAGCAGTTCTTC.

The chain has TRBV6-1 and TRBJ1-5; D not resolved. Germline CDR1 MNHNS, CDR2 SASEGT. Trimming stripped 2 bases from V and 6 bases from J, with 14 bases between. This CDR3 is 15 amino acids long. CDR3: CASSESPAISQPQHF. For the CDR3, the DNA is TGTGCCAGCAGTGAAAGCCCCGCAATTAGTCAGCCCCAGCATTTT.

The chain is built from TRBV30 and TRBJ2-1, with D possibly matching TRBD2 (6 bases). V lost 2 bases, J lost 4 bases, and 21 bases lay in between. The CDR3 is made up of 17 amino acids. Per the germline V gene, CDR1 is GTSNPN and CDR2 is SVGIG (reference sequence). Written as DNA, the CDR3 is TGTGCCTGGAGTCGCGGTGGTGGGGCGGGGCATTACAATGAGCAGTTCTTC. This sequence encodes CAWSRGGGAGHYNEQFF.

The V and J genes are TRBV18 and TRBJ2-7, with 8 bases lining up with TRBD2. This CDR3 is built from 16 residues. V gave up 2 bases and J gave up 0 bases; unmatched junction bases: 6. CDR1 KGHSH and CDR2 LQKENI come from the germline V gene. The CDR3, as DNA: TGTGCCAGCTCACCAACGGGGGGGGGCAACTCCTACGAGCAGTACTTC. Translation gives CASSPTGGGNSYEQYF.

The rearrangement links TRBV27 to TRBJ1-1; D remains ambiguous. In germline, CDR1 is MNHEY, CDR2 SMNVEV (reference sequence). V gave up 0 bases and J gave up 6 bases, with 11 bases separating them. The CDR3 runs 14 residues. The CDR3 reads CASSLSSGLSEAFF. CDR3 bases: TGTGCCAGCAGTTTATCGAGTGGGCTCTCTGAAGCTTTCTTT.

This chain connects TRBV4-1 to TRBJ1-1; 7 nucleotides agree with TRBD1. Germline trimming cut 1 base from V and 7 bases from J; bases unmatched to any gene: 6. This CDR3 is built from 14 residues. CDR1 is MGHRA, CDR2 YSYEKL, per germline. CDR3 sequence (DNA): TGCGCCAGCAGCCAAGTGGGACAGCCGTATGAAGCTTTCTTT. Its protein product is CASSQVGQPYEAFF.

The chain's CDR3 is CASRLAASSTDTQYF. CDR3 sequence (DNA): TGTGCCAGTCGACTAGCGGCCTCTAGCACAGATACGCAGTATTTT. The rearrangement links TRBV19 to TRBJ2-3; 9 bases map to TRBD2. V shed 8 bases and J 0 bases; nucleotides not matched to a gene: 6. The CDR3 spans 15 residues. Germline V CDR1 and CDR2: LNHDA, SQIVND (reference sequence).

The chain joins TRBV30 to TRBJ1-5; D may be TRBD1 (6 bases). CDR1 GTSNPN and CDR2 SVGIG come from the germline V gene (reference sequence). Trimming shortened V by 4 bases and J by 2 bases, and 12 bases separated the two germline ends. CDR3 size: 14 residues. CDR3 amino acids: CAWTSKGGNQPQHF. The CDR3 DNA reads as TGTGCCTGGACCAGCAAGGGGGGCAATCAGCCCCAGCATTTT.

The sample holds one count of this clone. The chain is built from TRBV28 and TRBJ1-1; maybe TRBD1 (5 bases). The length of the CDR3 is 14 residues. From germline, CDR1 is MDHEN and CDR2 SYDVKM. Trimming shortened V by 10 bases and J by 2 bases, and 17 bases separated the two germline ends. CDR3 in amino acids: CATSLLTANTEAFF. CDR3 coding DNA: TGTGCCACCAGCCTCCTGACAGCAAACACTGAAGCTTTCTTT.

A single count supports this clone. Distinct nucleotide sequences in the sample also encode this CDR3. The V gene is TRBV18, the J gene TRBJ1-2; maybe TRBD1 (6 bases). Trimming took off 3 bases at V and 4 bases at J, with 9 bases between the two ends. The CDR3 is 13 amino acids. The germline V gene encodes CDR1 KGHSH and CDR2 LQKENI. DNA of the CDR3: TGTGCCAGCTCACCGGGACAAGGCTATGGCTACACCTTC. Translated: CASSPGQGYGYTF. The entire variable domain, with the rest obtained from reference TRBV18 and TRBJ1-2, is as follows: NAGVMQNPRHLVRRRGQEARLRCSPMKGHSHVYWYRQLPEEGLKFMVYLQKENIIDESGMPKERFSAEFPKEGPSILRIQQVVRGDSAAYFCASSPGQGYGYTFGSGTRLTVV.

On this clone itself: The same CDR3 arises from other DNA sequences in this sample as well. This chain links TRBV19 with TRBJ1-2; 7 bases line up with TRBD1. With 4 bases clipped from V and 4 bases from J, the junction kept 0 bases outside the gene matches. Germline CDR1 and CDR2: LNHDA and SQIVND (reference sequence). The CDR3 consists of 12 residues. The CDR3 DNA reads as TGTGCCAGTAGTAGACAGGGCTATGGCTACACCTTC. This translates into CASSRQGYGYTF.

V gene TRBV5-5 combines with J gene TRBJ1-2; 10 bases align to TRBD1. V shed 3 bases and J 5 bases; nucleotides not matched to a gene: 10. CDR1 and CDR2 from the germline V gene are SGHKS and YYEKEE (reference sequence). This CDR3 has 16 amino acids. The CDR3, as DNA: TGTGCCAGCAGCTCCGCCGGGGACAGGGGAGAATATGGCTACACCTTC. It encodes CASSSAGDRGEYGYTF.

The chain employs TRBV7-2 and TRBJ1-2; D not certain. The germline V gene encodes CDR1 SGHTA and CDR2 FQGNSA. V gave up 3 bases and J gave up 2 bases, with 7 bases separating them. The CDR3 has 13 residues. The CDR3 region is CASSFDMNYGYTF. The CDR3 DNA reads TGTGCCAGCAGCTTCGACATGAACTATGGCTACACCTTC.

This chain connects TRBV30 to TRBJ1-3; D remains unclear. The V gene's germline CDR1 is GTSNPN and CDR2 SVGIG (reference sequence). V lost 3 bases and J 8 bases, leaving 8 bases between the germline ends. The CDR3 has 11 amino acids. For the CDR3, the DNA is TGTGCCTGGAGAGAACGGGACACCATATATTTT. This sequence encodes CAWRERDTIYF. The entire variable domain, with the rest obtained from reference TRBV30 and TRBJ1-3, is as follows: SQTIHQWPATLVQPVGSPLSLECTVEGTSNPNLYWYRQAAGRGLQLLFYSVGIGQISSEVPQNLSASRPQDRQFILSSKKLLLSDSGFYLCAWRERDTIYFGEGSWLTVV.